A single sample is the source of the 9 T cell receptor beta chains below, sequenced in a study of cytomegalovirus exposure and HLA in healthy donors. Primers for the PCR totalled 60 Vbeta and 13 Jbeta. Profiled with immunoSEQ multiplex PCR; TCRdb holds only in-frame clones, not every one. The sample records about 93,000 clones, nearly 80% being singletons. Sequenced: PBMCs. The receptor source for this set is a woman in her thirties or forties in good health and CMV-seronegative.

A single count supports this clone. The genes are TRBV15 and TRBJ1-1; tentative D call: TRBD1 (5 bases). Germline V CDR1 and CDR2: LNHNV, YYDKDF (reference sequence). V gave up 1 base and J gave up 5 bases, with 14 bases separating them. The CDR3 totals 15 residues. The DNA for the CDR3 is TGTGCCACCAGCAGAGGTTCCAGGGAAAGGACTGAAGCTTTCTTT. It is translated as CATSRGSRERTEAFF.

The chain combines TRBV28 with TRBJ1-2; weak D call: TRBD1 (5 bases). V gave up 6 bases and J gave up 5 bases, with 10 bases separating them. The CDR3 totals 12 residues. Per the germline V gene, CDR1 is MDHEN and CDR2 is SYDVKM. CDR3 amino acids: CASSLQGYGYTF. The DNA for the CDR3 is TGTGCCAGCAGCCTGCAGGGTTATGGCTACACCTTC.

The V gene is TRBV6-5, the J gene TRBJ1-1; D is perhaps TRBD1 (6 bases). V lost 6 bases, J lost 0 bases, and 14 bases lay in between. Germline CDR1 and CDR2: MNHEY and SVGAGI. This CDR3 comprises 15 residues. The CDR3 sequence is CASRLQGIMNTEAFF. The CDR3 DNA reads as TGTGCCAGCAGATTACAGGGCATAATGAACACTGAAGCTTTCTTT.

The chain links TRBV28 to TRBJ1-1, with TRBD1 matching 9 bases. The length of the CDR3 is 14 residues. The junction had 7 bases not matched to a gene; V was cut back by 6 bases and J by 5 bases. The germline CDR1 and CDR2 sequences are MDHEN and SYDVKM. The DNA of the CDR3 is TGTGCCAGCAGCTTCGGGACAGGGATAACTGAAGCTTTCTTT. This translates into CASSFGTGITEAFF. Filled out from reference TRBV28 and TRBJ1-1, the complete variable domain reads DVKVTQSSRYLVKRTGEKVFLECVQDMDHENMFWYRQDPGLGLRLIYFSYDVKMKEKGDIPEGYSVSREKKERFSLILESASTNQTSMYLCASSFGTGITEAFFGQGTRLTVV.

The chain couples TRBV2 to TRBJ2-3, with a weak D call TRBD2 (5 bases). Trimming pared 3 bases from V and 6 bases from J, leaving 19 bases between. The germline CDR1 and CDR2 sequences are SNHLY and FYNNEI. The CDR3 has 16 residues. CDR3 amino acids: CASSELLAGRGDTQYF. CDR3 DNA: TGTGCCAGCAGTGAGCTTCTAGCAGGCCGTGGGGATACGCAGTATTTT.

The chain couples TRBV6-5 to TRBJ2-1; D may be TRBD2 (6 bases). V lost 6 bases, J lost 7 bases, and 19 bases lay in between. The CDR3 has 15 residues. The germline CDR1 and CDR2 sequences are MNHEY and SVGAGI. The CDR3 reads CASSLGLRGVNEQFF. The CDR3 nucleotides are TGTGCCAGCAGCCTCGGACTACGAGGGGTAAATGAGCAGTTCTTC.

The chain uses TRBV19 and TRBJ2-1; TRBD1 is a possible D gene (5 bases). The CDR3 totals 16 residues. Trimming stripped 7 bases from V and 0 bases from J, with 16 bases between. Germline lookup yields CDR1 LNHDA and CDR2 SQIVND (reference sequence). The CDR3 coding sequence is TGTGCCAGTACAGGGCGGATTCTCGACTCCTACAATGAGCAGTTCTTC. Protein product: CASTGRILDSYNEQFF.

This sequence joins TRBV2 and TRBJ1-2, with TRBD1 as a possible D gene (5 bases). The V gene lost 1 base and the J gene lost 8 bases, with 11 bases spanning the gap. CDR1 is SNHLY, CDR2 FYNNEI, per germline. The CDR3 length is 13 residues. CDR3 bases: TGTGCCAGCAGTGAAGGGCAGGGTCGAGGCTACACCTTC. This translates into CASSEGQGRGYTF.

The V and J genes are TRBV10-3 and TRBJ1-1, with no clear D. V lost 4 bases and J lost 0, with 15 bases in between. The CDR3 sequence is 16 residues long. From germline, CDR1 is ENHRY and CDR2 SYGVKD. CDR3 region: CAISGSTDNMNTEAFF. The CDR3 nucleotides read TGTGCCATCAGTGGGTCAACTGACAACATGAACACTGAAGCTTTCTTT.